A single sample gave rise to the 24 T cell receptor beta chains below, sequenced in a study of shared clonotypes between healthy human individuals. Assay: immunoSEQ multiplex PCR; the TCRdb copy retains only in-frame clones and omits some. The data hold 2.3 million or so clones, with over 85% observed a single time. The sequenced sample consisted of naive CD4+ T cells from PBMCs. The subset here: CD45RA+ positively selected. These receptors came from a man aged 18-30 years in good health. Some clones in this sample may be carry-over from other donors' samples.

Points on this clone: Other DNA sequences in the sample encode the same CDR3. V is TRBV18 and J is TRBJ1-5; maybe TRBD1 (5 bases). The length of the CDR3 is 15 residues. The V end was cut by 0 bases, the J end by 1 base, with 7 bases between. CDR1 and CDR2 from the germline V gene are KGHSH and LQKENI. The CDR3 loop reads CASSPPGRSNQPQHF. The CDR3 DNA reads TGTGCCAGCTCACCACCGGGACGCAGCAATCAGCCCCAGCATTTT.

The V and J genes are TRBV30 and TRBJ1-5; 9 nucleotides align to TRBD1. CDR3 length: 18 residues. Germline-derived CDR1 and CDR2 are GTSNPN and SVGIG (reference sequence). V shed 5 bases, J shed 5 bases, and the junction held 19 bases outside the gene matches. CDR3 DNA: TGTGCCTGGCGACACCGGGACAGGGATGAGTCTAAAGATCAGCCCCAGCATTTT. Amino acid sequence: CAWRHRDRDESKDQPQHF.

This chain uses TRBV5-1 with TRBJ2-7; possibly TRBD1 for D (6 bases). From germline, CDR1 is SGHRS and CDR2 YFSETQ. This CDR3 is built from 14 residues. V was trimmed by 4 bases and J by 7 bases, leaving 18 bases between them. CDR3 residues: CASSVVDTGQEQYF. For the CDR3, the DNA is TGCGCCAGCAGCGTGGTTGACACAGGGCAAGAGCAGTACTTC.

The chain has TRBV7-9 and TRBJ1-3; 10 positions match TRBD1. After removal of 5 bases from V and 0 bases from J, the junction contained 10 bases not matched to a gene. This CDR3 has 18 amino acids. Germline CDR1 SEHNR, CDR2 FQNEAQ (reference sequence). In DNA, the CDR3 is TGTGCCAGCAGCCGGACAGGGGGTTCGACGGGCTCTGGAAACACCATATATTTT. It is translated as CASSRTGGSTGSGNTIYF.

The genes are TRBV11-2 and TRBJ2-1; D unresolved. CDR1 is SGHAT, CDR2 FQNNGV, per germline. Trimming shortened V by 3 bases and J by 0 bases, and 12 bases separated the two germline ends. The CDR3 has 16 residues. In nucleotides, the CDR3 is TGTGCCAGCAGCTTTCCCCCGGGTAGCTCCTACAATGAGCAGTTCTTC. Translation gives CASSFPPGSSYNEQFF.

The genes are TRBV6-1 and TRBJ2-1, with TRBD2 matching over 11 bases. The CDR3 is 14 amino acids. Trimming at V came to 10 bases and at J to 4 bases, leaving 6 bases not matched to a gene. In germline, CDR1 is MNHNS, CDR2 SASEGT. CDR3 bases: TGTGCCACCGTAACTAGCGGGAGTTACAATGAGCAGTTCTTC. Translating it yields CATVTSGSYNEQFF.

CDR3 loop: CASSPFSQAFGRTPLHF. The CDR3 DNA sequence: TGTGCCAGCTCACCATTTTCACAGGCCTTTGGGAGGACACCCCTCCACTTT. The J gene is TRBJ1-6, the V gene TRBV18; D perhaps matches TRBD1 (5 bases). This CDR3 has 17 amino acids. V lost 2 bases, J lost 11 bases, and 22 bases lay in between. Germline assignment: CDR1 KGHSH and CDR2 LQKENI.

The chain is built from TRBV2 and TRBJ2-3; 8 bases are a match to TRBD2. V shed 8 bases, J shed 2 bases, and the junction held 3 bases outside the gene matches. The germline V gene has CDR1 SNHLY and CDR2 FYNNEI. The CDR3 is 13 amino acids. CDR3 region: CASGREATDTQYF. CDR3 nucleotides: TGTGCCAGCGGGCGGGAGGCCACAGATACGCAGTATTTT. The full variable domain, in which reference TRBV2 and TRBJ2-3 provide the parts outside the CDR3, is EPEVTQTPSHQVTQMGQEVILRCVPISNHLYFYWYRQILGQKVEFLVSFYNNEISEKSEIFDDQFSVERPDGSNFTLKIRSTKLEDSAMYFCASGREATDTQYFGPGTRLTVL.

This chain links TRBV28 with TRBJ2-5, with TRBD1 matching 8 bases. V lost 0 bases and J lost 5; bases outside the gene matches: 11. The CDR3 has 17 residues. Per germline, CDR1 MDHEN and CDR2 SYDVKM. CDR3 in DNA: TGTGCCAGCAGTTTATGGGCGGGCAGGGGGCACGGGGAGACCCAGTACTTC. Its protein is CASSLWAGRGHGETQYF.

CDR3 sequence (DNA): TGTGCCAGCTCACCACCCACTCCCAGGCCAGATACGCAGTATTTT. Amino acids: CASSPPTPRPDTQYF. This chain links TRBV18 with TRBJ2-3, with unresolved D. In germline, CDR1 is KGHSH, CDR2 LQKENI. The V end lost 0 bases, the J end lost 4 bases, and 11 bases lay between the germline ends. The CDR3 is made up of 15 amino acids.

The rearrangement joins TRBV5-1 to TRBJ1-1; D remains unclear. This CDR3 is 14 amino acids long. CDR1 and CDR2 from the germline V gene are SGHRS and YFSETQ. Trimming pared 1 base from V and 6 bases from J, leaving 13 bases between. The DNA for the CDR3 is TGCGCCAGCAGCTTGTCCCATCAAGGCGCTGAAGCTTTCTTT. Translated: CASSLSHQGAEAFF. The full variable domain, its missing parts supplied by reference TRBV5-1 and TRBJ1-1, is KAGVTQTPRYLIKTRGQQVTLSCSPISGHRSVSWYQQTPGQGLQFLFEYFSETQRNKGNFPGRFSGRQFSNSRSEMNVSTLELGDSALYLCASSLSHQGAEAFFGQGTRLTVV.

J is TRBJ2-1 and V is TRBV19; 16 bases are a match to TRBD2. This CDR3 has 16 residues. CDR1 is LNHDA, CDR2 SQIVND, per germline (reference sequence). The trim removed 6 bases at V and 4 bases at J, leaving 3 bases unmatched. The CDR3: CASSGTSGRVYNEQFF. In nucleotides, the CDR3 is TGTGCCAGTAGCGGGACTAGCGGGAGGGTATACAATGAGCAGTTCTTC.

V and J are TRBV5-8 and TRBJ2-5; 9 bases agree with TRBD1. The germline gives CDR1 SGHTS, CDR2 YDEGEE. This CDR3 region has 16 residues. V lost 4 bases, J lost 2 bases, and 9 bases stayed unmatched. The CDR3 protein is CASSPGTGRVQETQYF. As DNA, the CDR3 is TGTGCCAGCAGCCCAGGGACAGGGAGGGTTCAAGAGACCCAGTACTTC.

This chain joins TRBV11-3 and TRBJ2-1, with D possibly TRBD1 on 5 matching bases. The CDR3 totals 17 residues. CDR1 and CDR2 from the germline V gene are SGHNT and YENEEA. The V gene lost 2 bases and the J gene lost 0 bases, with 14 bases spanning the gap. The CDR3 bases are TGTGCCAGCAGCTTAAGCAGGGCTGGAGACTCCTACAATGAGCAGTTCTTC. This translates into CASSLSRAGDSYNEQFF.

The rearrangement joins TRBV28 to TRBJ2-1; TRBD2 agrees at 7 bases. V was clipped by 5 bases and J by 11 bases; unmatched bases: 18. The CDR3 spans 16 residues. Germline assignment: CDR1 MDHEN and CDR2 SYDVKM. CDR3 in DNA: TGTGCCAGCAGTCCGCCGGGACGATCGGGAGGTAAGAAGCAGTTCTTC. This encodes CASSPPGRSGGKKQFF.

V gene TRBV5-1 combines with J gene TRBJ2-1; D call uncertain. V was clipped by 7 bases and J by 3 bases, with 11 bases between them. The length of the CDR3 is 13 residues. The germline CDR1 and CDR2 sequences are SGHRS and YFSETQ. The CDR3 DNA reads TGCGCCAGCTCGTACACCGGCTACAATGAGCAGTTCTTC. Translated, it gives CASSYTGYNEQFF. Together with reference TRBV5-1 and TRBJ2-1, the CDR3 gives the full variable domain: KAGVTQTPRYLIKTRGQQVTLSCSPISGHRSVSWYQQTPGQGLQFLFEYFSETQRNKGNFPGRFSGRQFSNSRSEMNVSTLELGDSALYLCASSYTGYNEQFFGPGTRLTVL.

The V call is TRBV19, the J call TRBJ1-3, with 8 nucleotides matching TRBD1. V shed 5 bases and J 3 bases; nucleotides not matched to a gene: 3. Germline assignment: CDR1 LNHDA and CDR2 SQIVND (reference sequence). The CDR3 spans 14 residues. The CDR3 spells CASSVQGDGNTIYF. DNA of the CDR3: TGTGCCAGTAGTGTACAGGGGGATGGAAACACCATATATTTT.

The CDR3 DNA is TGCGCCAGCAGCCCCGGGGGGTCCGCAACTAATGAAAAACTGTTTTTT. Amino acids: CASSPGGSATNEKLFF. This chain links TRBV5-1 with TRBJ1-4; D perhaps matches TRBD1 (5 bases). Trimming shortened V by 4 bases and J by 0 bases, and 13 bases separated the two germline ends. This CDR3 contains 16 residues. Germline values: CDR1 SGHRS, CDR2 YFSETQ.

The chain has TRBV5-1 and TRBJ2-2; the D is unclear. Germline values: CDR1 SGHRS, CDR2 YFSETQ. This CDR3 is built from 17 residues. Trimming took off 0 bases at V and 1 base at J, with 13 bases between the two ends. The CDR3: CASSLAPPAVNTGELFF. In DNA form, the CDR3 reads TGCGCCAGCAGCTTGGCCCCTCCCGCCGTGAACACCGGGGAGCTGTTTTTT.

The chain joins TRBV28 to TRBJ1-2; D is perhaps TRBD1 (6 bases). The CDR3 extends over 15 amino acids. Germline V lookup: CDR1 MDHEN, CDR2 SYDVKM. V lost 6 bases and J 8 bases, leaving 22 bases between the germline ends. CDR3 DNA sequence: TGTGCCAGCAGCTCTACTGGGGGCGCGGACGACGGCTACACCTTC. It translates to CASSSTGGADDGYTF.

The gene calls are TRBV11-2 and TRBJ2-7; D ambiguous. The ends were cut back, 3 bases at V and 3 bases at J, with 12 bases in the middle. CDR3 length: 14 residues. The germline V gene has CDR1 SGHAT and CDR2 FQNNGV. The CDR3 protein is CASSFGRRYYEQYF. In DNA form, the CDR3 reads TGTGCCAGCAGCTTCGGCAGACGGTACTACGAGCAGTACTTC. The full variable domain, with the rest looked up from reference TRBV11-2 and TRBJ2-7, is EAGVAQSPRYKIIEKRQSVAFWCNPISGHATLYWYQQILGQGPKLLIQFQNNGVVDDSQLPKDRFSAERLKGVDSTLKIQPAKLEDSAVYLCASSFGRRYYEQYFGPGTRLTVT.

The gene calls are TRBV7-3 and TRBJ2-1; D perhaps matches TRBD2 (7 bases). Trimming cost V 4 bases and J 6 bases, with 16 bases left between them. Germline V gene data show CDR1 as SGHTA and CDR2 as FQGTGA. This CDR3 is 15 amino acids long. CDR3 bases: TGTGCCAGCAGCTCAGAGGGGGGAGGGCCCAATGAGCAGTTCTTC. This codes for CASSSEGGGPNEQFF.

This chain uses TRBV28 with TRBJ1-1, with D perhaps TRBD1 (6 bases). Trimming shortened V by 8 bases and J by 1 base, and 14 bases separated the two germline ends. The CDR3 is made up of 14 amino acids. CDR1 is MDHEN, CDR2 SYDVKM, per germline. This CDR3 is CASGPSRGNTEAFF. The CDR3 DNA is TGTGCCAGCGGCCCCTCCAGGGGGAACACTGAAGCTTTCTTT.

A note on this clone: Distinct nucleotide sequences in the sample also encode this CDR3. The chain joins TRBV5-1 to TRBJ1-3; 8 nucleotides match TRBD1. The CDR3 runs to 15 residues. Germline V gives CDR1 SGHRS, CDR2 YFSETQ. V shed 4 bases and J 0 bases; nucleotides not matched to a gene: 3. CDR3 nucleotides: TGCGCCAGCAGCCGCGACAGGGGCTCTGGAAACACCATATATTTT. Its protein is CASSRDRGSGNTIYF.